A selection of T cell receptor beta chains follows, all from one sample in a study of cytomegalovirus exposure and HLA in healthy donors. Profiling relied on immunoSEQ multiplex PCR, and the TCRdb table lists in-frame clones only, not all of them. Here the sample spans tens of thousands of clones, almost 70% being singletons. The sequenced sample was PBMCs. All receptors derive from a man aged 25-40 years in good health and CMV-seronegative. CDR3s include the opening cysteine and the closing phenylalanine or tryptophan. The D gene is left open where the match is weak. Clone size is given for some rows only: seen once, a few or many times, or a class if the clone is expanded.

V gene	D gene	clone size	CDR3 length	J gene	CDR3 protein	CDR3 DNA
TRBV14	-	-	14	TRBJ1-1	CASRSGNQRTEAFF	TGTGCCAGCAGGTCGGGTAATCAAAGGACTGAAGCTTTCTTT
TRBV5-1	-	-	14	TRBJ2-7	CASSLDRPSYEQYF	TGCGCCAGCAGCTTGGACAGGCCCTCCTACGAGCAGTACTTC
TRBV10-2	TRBD2	-	17	TRBJ2-3	CASSESSAGGSTDTQYF	TGCGCCAGCAGTGAGTCGTCGGCGGGGGGCAGCACAGATACGCAGTATTTT
TRBV9	TRBD2	few	15	TRBJ2-3	CASRKLAGGPGTQYF	TGTGCCAGCAGGAAACTAGCGGGGGGGCCGGGTACGCAGTATTTT
TRBV6-5	TRBD2	-	15	TRBJ2-5	CASSHLAGGKETQYF	TGTGCCAGCAGCCATCTAGCGGGAGGAAAAGAGACCCAGTACTTC
TRBV10-3	-	-	14	TRBJ2-3	CAISALGGKDTQYF	TGTGCCATCAGCGCTTTGGGAGGCAAAGATACGCAGTATTTT
TRBV28	-	-	13	TRBJ1-2	CASRPDGDYGYTF	TGTGCCAGCAGACCCGACGGGGACTATGGCTACACCTTC
TRBV29-1	-	few	13	TRBJ1-5	CSARGGDFQPQHF	TGCAGCGCCCGTGGGGGGGACTTTCAGCCCCAGCATTTT
TRBV4-3	-	few	14	TRBJ1-1	CASSQLAGDTEAFF	TGCGCCAGCAGCCAACTTGCAGGGGACACTGAAGCTTTCTTT
TRBV11-2	-	once	12	TRBJ1-2	CASSLDKHGYTF	TGTGCCAGCAGCTTAGACAAGCATGGCTACACCTTC
TRBV19	-	-	13	TRBJ2-1	CASSPTSLNEQFF	TGTGCCAGTAGTCCGACTAGTTTAAATGAGCAGTTCTTC
TRBV10-1	-	-	14	TRBJ2-3	CASSGAFGTDTQYF	TGCGCCAGCAGTGGAGCTTTCGGCACAGATACGCAGTATTTT
TRBV9	TRBD2	-	16	TRBJ2-2	CASSVESSGRTGELFF	TGTGCCAGCAGCGTAGAGAGTAGCGGGAGGACCGGGGAGCTGTTTTTT
TRBV7-9	TRBD2	-	15	TRBJ2-7	CASSRVSSGSYEQYF	TGTGCCAGCAGCCGAGTTTCTAGCGGGAGCTACGAGCAGTACTTC
TRBV2	-	few	12	TRBJ1-4	CASNFGGEKLFF	TGTGCCAGCAATTTTGGCGGAGAAAAACTGTTTTTT
TRBV28	TRBD1	-	16	TRBJ1-4	CASSPWPGTANEKLFF	TGTGCCAGCAGCCCCTGGCCCGGGACAGCTAATGAAAAACTGTTTTTT
TRBV4-1	TRBD1	-	16	TRBJ1-2	CASSHPGQGVNYGYTF	TGCGCCAGCAGCCATCCCGGACAGGGAGTGAACTATGGCTACACCTTC
TRBV6-5	-	-	11	TRBJ2-7	CASSYGVQQYF	TGTGCCAGCAGTTACGGAGTACAGCAGTACTTC
TRBV4-1	TRBD1	-	15	TRBJ2-3	CASSAGWTGLITQYF	TGCGCCAGCAGCGCGGGCTGGACAGGGTTAATTACGCAGTATTTT
TRBV4-1	TRBD2	few	16	TRBJ2-2	CASSRSGLANTGELFF	TGCGCCAGCAGCCGATCGGGACTAGCTAACACCGGGGAGCTGTTTTTT
TRBV28	-	-	15	TRBJ1-5	CASSLRGLSNQPQHF	TGTGCCAGCAGTTTAAGAGGGCTGAGCAATCAGCCCCAGCATTTT
TRBV20-1	-	-	10	TRBJ2-3	CSATTETQYF	TGCAGTGCCACGACGGAGACGCAGTATTTT
TRBV5-4	TRBD1	-	17	TRBJ1-2	CASSPNGQGAFGYGYTF	TGTGCCAGCAGCCCGAATGGGCAGGGGGCCTTTGGGTATGGCTACACCTTC
TRBV29-1	-	-	13	TRBJ2-1	CSVYGGIDNEQFF	TGCAGCGTCTACGGAGGGATCGACAATGAGCAGTTCTTC
TRBV6-5	-	-	13	TRBJ1-1	CASSEVADTEAFF	TGTGCCAGCAGTGAGGTTGCTGACACTGAAGCTTTCTTT
TRBV5-4	-	-	15	TRBJ2-1	CASSFSANSYNEQFF	TGTGCCAGCAGCTTCAGCGCTAACTCCTACAATGAGCAGTTCTTC
TRBV10-1	TRBD2	-	14	TRBJ2-7	CASSRTSGSYEQYF	TGCGCCAGCAGCCGGACTAGCGGGAGCTACGAGCAGTACTTC
TRBV6-5	-	-	13	TRBJ2-7	CASSYDSTYEQYF	TGTGCCAGCAGTTATGACAGTACCTACGAGCAGTACTTC
TRBV27	TRBD1	few	13	TRBJ1-2	CATSTGTGYGYTF	TGTGCCACTTCCACCGGGACAGGTTATGGCTACACCTTC
TRBV29-1	TRBD1	-	14	TRBJ2-5	CSVKGQALLVDQYF	TGCAGCGTTAAGGGACAGGCCCTCTTAGTGGACCAGTACTTC
TRBV6-5	-	few	14	TRBJ1-1	CASSSRWEDTEAFF	TGTGCCAGCAGTTCCAGGTGGGAGGACACTGAAGCTTTCTTT
TRBV6-5	-	-	15	TRBJ2-5	CASTQGNRPQETQYF	TGTGCCAGCACCCAAGGAAACAGGCCTCAAGAGACCCAGTACTTC
TRBV7-8	-	-	13	TRBJ1-1	CASTTYPSTEAFF	TGTGCCAGCACTACCTACCCCTCCACTGAAGCTTTCTTT
TRBV28	-	-	13	TRBJ1-1	CASTPPTETEAFF	TGTGCCAGCACACCACCGACGGAGACTGAAGCTTTCTTT
TRBV19	TRBD1	-	14	TRBJ2-3	CASMDRGQADTQYF	TGTGCCAGTATGGACAGGGGGCAGGCAGATACGCAGTATTTT
TRBV28	-	-	12	TRBJ1-2	CASSLTRYGYTF	TGTGCCAGCAGTTTAACGAGATATGGCTACACCTTC
TRBV10-1	TRBD1	-	13	TRBJ1-2	CASSAGQGLGYTF	TGCGCCAGCAGCGCCGGACAGGGCTTAGGCTACACCTTC